This TCR beta chain was identified during a study of human T cells and chemical hapten exposure. Broader study findings: The study found expanded TCRs formed significantly more large CDR3 similarity clusters than controls.

The length of the CDR3 is 13 residues. The time point: patch test 2, 6 weeks after DPC sensitization. Treatment defined: therapeutic diphenylcyclopropenone sensitization with weekly scalp DPC. Total RNA was extracted from unfractionated whole blood. Of note for this clonotype: Its antigen is unidentified. The junction does not match germline at one end; this may be a read error.

One entry per CDR3 protein results from TCRdb running MiXCR on the RACE reads. The data hold 35,000 to 55,000 distinct CDR3 sequences, with approximately 9.7% observed a single time. This specimen consisted of whole blood, obtained in connection with sensitization to the hapten diphenylcyclopropenone (DPC). The sequence came from a young woman with alopecia areata. Some clones in this sample may be carry-over from other donors' samples. V and J are TRBV12-3 or TRBV12-4 and TRBJ2-1; TRBD2 might be the D (6 bases). CDR3 protein: CASSLGLFNEQFF. In DNA, the CDR3 is TGTGCCAGCAGTCTGGGACTTTTCAATGAGCAGTTCTTT.